The clone carrying this TCR beta chain was seen only a few times. Its antigen is undetermined. This sample is part of a study of identical twins. Each CDR3 protein is one row after TCRdb ran MiXCR on the 5' RACE reads. In the table there are 250,000 to 300,000 distinct CDR3 sequences, roughly 9% of which are singletons. General study results and limits: Twin sharing of out-of-frame TCR alpha was underestimated by models in monozygotic pairs.

Trimming removed 0 bases from V and 1 base from J, with 10 bases in between. Germline assignment: CDR1 LGHDT and CDR2 YNNKEL (reference sequence). CDR3 length equals 16 residues. The data were also submitted as part of a second study, on yellow fever vaccine responses in identical twins. That report adds: Each twin's T cell response to the vaccine was reported to look partly convergent and partly personalized.

Sample: CD8+ T cells sorted from blood. The receptor was isolated from a woman younger than 30 in good health. The chain is built from TRBV3-1 and TRBJ1-5; D remains unclear. The CDR3 protein is CASSQEGTGSNQPQHF. DNA of the CDR3: TGTGCCAGCAGCCAAGAGGGAACCGGGAGCAATCAGCCCCAGCATTTT.